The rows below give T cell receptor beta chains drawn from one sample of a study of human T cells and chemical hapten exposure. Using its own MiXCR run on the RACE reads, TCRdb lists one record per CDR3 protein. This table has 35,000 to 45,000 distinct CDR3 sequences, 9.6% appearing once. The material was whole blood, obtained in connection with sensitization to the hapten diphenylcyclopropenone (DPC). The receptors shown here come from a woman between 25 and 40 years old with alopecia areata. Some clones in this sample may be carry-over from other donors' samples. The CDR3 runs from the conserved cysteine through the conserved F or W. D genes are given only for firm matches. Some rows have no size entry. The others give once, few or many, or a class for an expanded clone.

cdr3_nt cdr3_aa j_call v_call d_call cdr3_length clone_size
TGTGCCAGCAGCTTAAGGGCTGACTACGAGCAGTACTTC CASSLRADYEQYF TRBJ2-7 TRBV11-3 . 13 few
TGTGCCAGCAGCTTAATTTCGGCAGGGTATCAGCCCCAGCATTTT CASSLISAGYQPQHF TRBJ1-5 TRBV7-2 . 15 .
TGTGCCAGCAGCCCGCAGAGCTCTGGAAACACCATATATTTT CASSPQSSGNTIYF TRBJ1-3 TRBV7-2 . 14 .
TGCAGCGTTGAATCAGGGCCGAACACCGGGGAGCTGTTTTTT CSVESGPNTGELFF TRBJ2-2 TRBV29-1 . 14 few
TGCAGCGTTATAACTAGCGGGGAGTACGAGCAGTACTTC CSVITSGEYEQYF TRBJ2-7 TRBV29-1 TRBD2 13 .
TGTGCCAGCAGTTTTCAGGAGACGAACACTGAAGCTTTCTTT CASSFQETNTEAFF TRBJ1-1 TRBV12-3/TRBV12-4 . 14 .
TGCAGTCCTAGACCTGTGGGCCCCACCGGGGAGCTGTTTTTT CSPRPVGPTGELFF TRBJ2-2 TRBV20-1 . 14 .
TGTGCCAGCTTCCCCTCCGGGACAGGGAATTCACCCCTCCACTTT CASFPSGTGNSPLHF TRBJ1-6 TRBV6-6 TRBD1 15 few
TGTGCCAGCAGGATGAACAGGGGAAGGGGGGTTTCACCCCTCCACTTT CASRMNRGRGVSPLHF TRBJ1-6 TRBV27 TRBD1 16 .
TGCAGCGTCGTTAGGCTATGGGGAAGAGAGACCCAGTACTTC CSVVRLWGRETQYF TRBJ2-5 TRBV29-1 . 14 few
TGTGCCAGCATCCGCCAAGGGACTTCCGAGCAGTACTTC CASIRQGTSEQYF TRBJ2-7 TRBV25-1 . 13 few
TGTGCCAGCAGACAGGGTAATCCCTCTGGAAACACCATATATTTT CASRQGNPSGNTIYF TRBJ1-3 TRBV12-3/TRBV12-4 . 15 .
TGTGCCAGCATCGACTCAGCCTCCTCCTACGAGCAGTACTTC CASIDSASSYEQYF TRBJ2-7 TRBV6-2/TRBV6-3 . 14 many
TGTGCCAGCAGAACCGCCGGGACAGGGGTCGAGCAGTACTTC CASRTAGTGVEQYF TRBJ2-7 TRBV12-3/TRBV12-4 TRBD1 14 .
TGTGCCAGCAGCTCCAAGGAGACCCAGTACTTC CASSSKETQYF TRBJ2-5 TRBV7-2 . 11 many
TGCAGCGTTAGGCTTCGGGGTAGGAACGAGCAGTACTTC CSVRLRGRNEQYF TRBJ2-7 TRBV29-1 . 13 .
TGTGCCAGCAGTGAAGAAGAGGGACTTTACAATGAGCAGTTCTTC CASSEEEGLYNEQFF TRBJ2-1 TRBV2 . 15 .
TGCAGTTTTACAGGGACGAACACCGGGGAGCTGTTTTTT CSFTGTNTGELFF TRBJ2-2 TRBV20-1 . 13 .
TGTGCCAGCAGCCCGTACGGGAGTAACTACGAGCAGTACTTC CASSPYGSNYEQYF TRBJ2-7 TRBV7-2 . 14 .
TGCGCCAGCAGCGACAGTAACTCTGAAAACACCATATATTTT CASSDSNSENTIYF TRBJ1-3 TRBV5-1 . 14 few
TGTGCCAGCAGTGAGGGGACAGGGTCAGCACGGGGCTCACCCCTCCACTTT CASSEGTGSARGSPLHF TRBJ1-6 TRBV7-3 TRBD1 17 few
TGTGCCAGCATTGGGGCTGATGAGCAGTTCTTC CASIGADEQFF TRBJ2-1 TRBV6-1 . 11 .
TGCGCCAGCAGTCAAATTCGAGTTAGAGTCACCTACGAGCAGTACTTC CASSQIRVRVTYEQYF TRBJ2-7 TRBV23-1 . 16 few
TGTGCCAGCAGTCTGAATCCTAGCACAGATACGCAGTATTTT CASSLNPSTDTQYF TRBJ2-3 TRBV12-3/TRBV12-4 . 14 few
TGCAGTGCCGTGGGACTAGCGGGGGTCGAGCAGTTCTTC CSAVGLAGVEQFF TRBJ2-1 TRBV20-1 TRBD2 13 many
TGTGCCAGCAGCCTCGGGACAAGCTACAATGAGCAGTTCTTC CASSLGTSYNEQFF TRBJ2-1 TRBV5-5 . 14 once
TGTGCCAGCAGTACGACAGGGCGGGCTAATGAAAAACTGTTTTTT CASSTTGRANEKLFF TRBJ1-4 TRBV28 TRBD1 15 few
TGTGCCAGCAGCTTAACACAGGCCCCAGATACGCAGTATTTT CASSLTQAPDTQYF TRBJ2-3 TRBV7-3 . 14 few
TGTGCCAGTAGTATTCGGGGAGGCAGCTTTTATAGCAATCAGCCCCAGCATTTT CASSIRGGSFYSNQPQHF TRBJ1-5 TRBV19 . 18 .
TGTGCCAGCACCGACTCTGGGGCCAACGTCCTGACTTTC CASTDSGANVLTF TRBJ2-6 TRBV6-2/TRBV6-3 . 13 few
TGTGCCAGCAGGCCCGGACAGGGCATCCACGAGCAGTACTTC CASRPGQGIHEQYF TRBJ2-7 TRBV28 TRBD1 14 .